Below, 30 T cell receptor beta chains from the same sample are listed, as sequenced in a study of blood T cell repertoires in COVID-19. The repertoire was sequenced with immunoSEQ multiplex PCR; TCRdb's copy has only in-frame clones and lacks some. The sample yields 150,000 or so clones, 85% to 90% seen once. Source material: peripheral blood. The receptors here all came from an older woman with acute or convalescent COVID-19.

The CDR3 loop reads CASSSLLAHTGELFF. In DNA, the CDR3 is TGTGCCAGTAGCTCGCTACTAGCGCACACCGGGGAGCTGTTTTTT. The V and J genes are TRBV19 and TRBJ2-2; 7 nucleotides agree with TRBD2. CDR1 and CDR2 from the germline V gene are LNHDA and SQIVND (reference sequence). The CDR3 has 15 residues. The ends lost 6 bases at V and 3 bases at J; junction bases unmatched: 7.

This chain uses TRBV30 with TRBJ1-1; D is perhaps TRBD1 (6 bases). This CDR3 has 13 amino acids. Germline CDR1 is GTSNPN and CDR2 is SVGIG (reference sequence). V dropped 0 bases and J dropped 4 bases, with 9 bases sitting between them. DNA for the CDR3: TGTGCCTGGAGTGTAACAGGGACCACTGAAGCTTTCTTT. It is translated as CAWSVTGTTEAFF.

J is TRBJ1-4 and V is TRBV11-3, with 11 bases fitting TRBD1. V lost 5 bases to trimming and J lost 9 bases; unmatched junction nucleotides: 5. Germline V lookup: CDR1 SGHNT, CDR2 YENEEA. CDR3 length: 14 residues. CDR3 coding DNA: TGTGCCAGCAGCCCAGGACAGGGGGCGCAAAAACTGTTTTTT. This gives the protein CASSPGQGAQKLFF.

This sequence joins TRBV9 and TRBJ2-3; D may be TRBD2 (5 bases). Germline V gene sequence: CDR1 SGDLS, CDR2 YYNGEE. The CDR3 has 20 residues. Trimming shortened V by 1 base and J by 1 base, and 25 bases separated the two germline ends. This CDR3 is CASSVSANPSPLAGTDTQYF. CDR3 sequence (DNA): TGTGCCAGCAGCGTATCGGCCAACCCCTCTCCGCTAGCCGGCACAGATACGCAGTATTTT.

CDR3 amino acids: CASSFTGQNQPQHF. Written as DNA, the CDR3 is TGTGCCAGCAGTTTTACAGGGCAGAATCAGCCCCAGCATTTT. The chain couples TRBV27 to TRBJ1-5, with a possible D match to TRBD1 (6 bases). CDR3 length: 14 amino acids. CDR1 MNHEY and CDR2 SMNVEV come from the germline V gene (reference sequence). Trimming left V 3 bases short and J 4 bases short, with 10 bases between.

The count of this clone is one. The gene calls are TRBV3-1 (or the pseudogene TRBV3-2) and TRBJ1-5; tentatively, D is TRBD1 (6 bases). Germline V gives CDR1 LGHDT, CDR2 YNNKEL (reference sequence). Trimming cost V 2 bases and J 4 bases, with 12 bases left between them. The CDR3 contains 15 residues. As DNA, the CDR3 is TGTGCCAGCAGCCAACACCCCCAGGGGAATCAGCCCCAGCATTTT. This encodes CASSQHPQGNQPQHF.

The V gene is TRBV18, the J gene TRBJ1-1; TRBD1 matches 7 bases. Germline CDR1 and CDR2: KGHSH and LQKENI. V was clipped by 5 bases and J by 4 bases; unmatched bases: 7. The CDR3 is made up of 14 amino acids. CDR3 amino acids: CASSKGATGTEAFF. The CDR3 nucleotides are TGTGCCAGCTCAAAGGGGGCAACAGGCACTGAAGCTTTCTTT.

This clone was recorded only once. J is TRBJ2-3 and V is TRBV30; TRBD2 matches 7 bases. This CDR3 comprises 15 residues. The trim removed 5 bases at V and 2 bases at J, leaving 10 bases unmatched. The germline gives CDR1 GTSNPN, CDR2 SVGIG (reference sequence). The CDR3 nucleotides read TGTGCCTGGGGTAAGGGTAGCGGGCTCACAGATACGCAGTATTTT. Residues: CAWGKGSGLTDTQYF. The entire variable domain, with the rest obtained from reference TRBV30 and TRBJ2-3, is as follows: SQTIHQWPATLVQPVGSPLSLECTVEGTSNPNLYWYRQAAGRGLQLLFYSVGIGQISSEVPQNLSASRPQDRQFILSSKKLLLSDSGFYLCAWGKGSGLTDTQYFGPGTRLTVL.

V is TRBV11-2 and J is TRBJ2-3; D ambiguous. The germline V gene encodes CDR1 SGHAT and CDR2 FQNNGV. Trimming shortened V by 4 bases and J by 2 bases, and 10 bases separated the two germline ends. The CDR3 runs 14 residues. The CDR3 DNA follows: TGTGCCAGCAGCTCTAAGCCATCCACAGATACGCAGTATTTT. It codes for CASSSKPSTDTQYF.

This clone was detected once. This chain connects TRBV28 to TRBJ1-2; D gene ambiguous. V was cut by 5 bases and J by 6 bases, with 19 bases left in between. CDR3 length: 15 amino acids. Germline V gene data show CDR1 as MDHEN and CDR2 as SYDVKM. In DNA, the CDR3 is TGTGCCAGCAGTCTCCCGGCGGCGGCGGTAAATGGCTACACCTTC. It codes for CASSLPAAAVNGYTF.

The CDR3 DNA follows: TGTGCCAGCAGTACAGGTCCAAGCACAGATACGCAGTATTTT. Translated: CASSTGPSTDTQYF. The chain has TRBV5-6 and TRBJ2-3; weak D call: TRBD1 (5 bases). CDR1 is SGHDT and CDR2 is YYEEEE in the germline V gene. V shed 5 bases and J shed 0 bases, with 10 bases lying between them. The CDR3 totals 14 residues.

Here the CDR3 reads CASSLLGGGPETQYF. CDR3 nucleotides: TGTGCCAGCAGTTTATTGGGGGGGGGCCCGGAGACCCAGTACTTC. This sequence joins TRBV28 and TRBJ2-5, with a possible D match to TRBD2 (7 bases). Germline V gives CDR1 MDHEN, CDR2 SYDVKM. The CDR3 is made up of 15 amino acids. The V end was cut by 1 base, the J end by 5 bases, with 14 bases between.

The chain recombines TRBV5-1 with TRBJ1-2; perhaps TRBD1 as D (5 bases). Germline CDR1 reads SGHRS; CDR2 reads YFSETQ. The CDR3 sequence is 15 residues long. Trimming removed 0 bases from V and 3 bases from J, with 12 bases in between. The CDR3 DNA is TGCGCCAGCAGCTTGGCGGGGGGAAGGGACTATGGCTACACCTTC. Translation: CASSLAGGRDYGYTF.

This clone occurred once. This rearrangement joins TRBV11-2 to TRBJ2-2; 8 nucleotides agree with TRBD1. J was trimmed by 6 bases and V by 3 bases; bases with no gene match: 12. The CDR3 covers 17 residues. Germline CDR1 and CDR2: SGHAT and FQNNGV. The CDR3: CASSFLLGTGGAGELFF. The CDR3 DNA follows: TGTGCCAGCAGCTTCCTTCTCGGTACAGGGGGAGCCGGGGAGCTGTTTTTT.

In DNA, the CDR3 is TGTGCCAGCAGTTACGGCAGGGTGAATTCACCCCTCCACTTT. Amino acids: CASSYGRVNSPLHF. The chain uses TRBV6-5 and TRBJ1-6; tentative D call: TRBD1 (5 bases). Germline V lookup: CDR1 MNHEY, CDR2 SVGAGI. The CDR3 runs 14 residues. Trimming removed 2 bases from V and 7 bases from J, with 9 bases in between.

CDR3 sequence: CASSLPSPTGWETQYF. CDR3 bases: TGTGCCAGCAGCTTACCCTCCCCTACAGGGTGGGAGACCCAGTACTTC. The J gene is TRBJ2-5, the V gene TRBV11-2; tentative D call: TRBD1 (6 bases). This CDR3 region has 16 residues. In germline, CDR1 is SGHAT, CDR2 FQNNGV. Deletions cut 2 bases from V and 5 bases from J, with 18 bases between.

The chain joins TRBV16 to TRBJ1-2; 11 nucleotides match TRBD1. Looked up from germline, CDR1 is KGHSY and CDR2 is FQNENV. The CDR3 is 14 amino acids. The ends lost 4 bases at V and 12 bases at J; junction bases unmatched: 10. DNA for the CDR3: TGTGCCAGCAGCCGAACCGGGACAGGGGGTCGCCACACCTTC. Translation gives CASSRTGTGGRHTF.

The chain is built from TRBV5-6 and TRBJ2-5; D gene ambiguous. V was cut by 3 bases and J by 5 bases, with 14 bases left in between. From germline, CDR1 is SGHDT and CDR2 YYEEEE. The CDR3 extends over 14 amino acids. In DNA form, the CDR3 reads TGTGCCAGCAGCTACCGAGAGGAGTGGGAGACCCAGTACTTC. Encoded protein: CASSYREEWETQYF.

The gene calls are TRBV18 and TRBJ1-2; 7 bases fit TRBD1. The CDR3 runs to 17 residues. With V trimmed by 4 bases and J by 0 bases, 11 bases remained unmatched. Germline CDR1 and CDR2: KGHSH and LQKENI. DNA of the CDR3: TGTGCCAGCTCACGCGGGGTCGGGACAGCGGCTAACTATGGCTACACCTTC. It yields the protein CASSRGVGTAANYGYTF.

The chain joins TRBV27 to TRBJ1-3, with a possible D match to TRBD1 (6 bases). Germline V gives CDR1 MNHEY, CDR2 SMNVEV (reference sequence). V dropped 2 bases and J dropped 0 bases, with 8 bases sitting between them. The CDR3 has 15 residues. The CDR3 protein is CASSLTGNSGNTIYF. The CDR3 bases are TGTGCCAGCAGTTTAACAGGGAACTCTGGAAACACCATATATTTT.

This rearrangement joins TRBV19 to TRBJ1-2; no clear D. Germline loops: CDR1 LNHDA, CDR2 SQIVND (reference sequence). Trimming shortened V by 6 bases and J by 0 bases, and 14 bases separated the two germline ends. This CDR3 comprises 15 residues. The CDR3 protein is CASSSLGEANYGYTF. The CDR3, as DNA: TGTGCCAGTAGCTCCCTAGGAGAAGCTAACTATGGCTACACCTTC. Filled out from reference TRBV19 and TRBJ1-2, the complete variable domain reads DGGITQSPKYLFRKEGQNVTLSCEQNLNHDAMYWYRQDPGQGLRLIYYSQIVNDFQKGDIAEGYSVSREKKESFPLTVTSAQKNPTAFYLCASSSLGEANYGYTFGSGTRLTVV.

CDR3 nucleotides: TGTGCCACGTCCCGGGGGGGCGTCCACGAGCAGTACTTC. It specifies CATSRGGVHEQYF. This chain joins TRBV28 and TRBJ2-7; 8 nucleotides align to TRBD2. There are 13 residues in the CDR3. The V gene end was trimmed by 10 bases and the J gene end by 5 bases; junction bases not matched to a gene: 10. CDR1 and CDR2 (germline): MDHEN, SYDVKM.

Written as DNA, the CDR3 is TGCGCCAGCAGTGTGGCCAGAAACTATGGCTACACCTTC. Residues: CASSVARNYGYTF. The chain links TRBV10-1 to TRBJ1-2; unclear D gene. The CDR3 loop spans 13 amino acids. CDR1 and CDR2 (germline): WNHNN, SYGVQD (reference sequence). V lost 4 bases to trimming and J lost 2 bases, with 8 bases between them.

The V call is TRBV12-3 or TRBV12-4, the J call TRBJ1-1, with D perhaps matching TRBD1 (6 bases). The CDR3 runs 13 residues. Trimming removed 7 bases at V and 4 bases at J, with 13 bases between. CDR3 sequence (DNA): TGTGCCAGCACCAACAGGGAAGGCACTGAAGCTTTCTTT. This sequence encodes CASTNREGTEAFF.

The chain couples TRBV5-6 to TRBJ2-3, with TRBD2 identical over 12 bases. The CDR3 runs to 18 residues. The junction had 9 bases not matched to a gene; V was cut back by 4 bases and J by 0 bases. Germline V gene lookup returns CDR1 SGHDT and CDR2 YYEEEE. CDR3 protein: CASSPALAGGLSTDTQYF. As DNA, the CDR3 is TGTGCCAGCAGCCCCGCGCTAGCGGGGGGGCTTAGCACAGATACGCAGTATTTT.

J is TRBJ1-3 and V is TRBV19; no reliable D call. Germline CDR1 reads LNHDA; CDR2 reads SQIVND (reference sequence). CDR3 size: 19 residues. Trimming shortened V by 2 bases and J by 8 bases, and 28 bases separated the two germline ends. The CDR3 DNA reads TGTGCCAGTAGTATAAGTCCCCCGACACTCTTCACAACCGGGGACACCATATATTTT. Its translation: CASSISPPTLFTTGDTIYF.

The chain joins TRBV19 to TRBJ2-7; 8 bases match TRBD1. The CDR3 runs 15 residues. The V gene end was trimmed by 11 bases and the J gene end by 1 base; junction bases not matched to a gene: 13. Germline-derived CDR1 and CDR2 are LNHDA and SQIVND (reference sequence). CDR3 sequence reads: CASNPGGAWSYEQYF. The CDR3 coding sequence is TGTGCCTCTAACCCAGGGGGCGCTTGGTCCTACGAGCAGTACTTC.

This clone was seen more than once but under ten times. The chain uses TRBV6-6 and TRBJ1-4; D call uncertain. With 7 bases removed from V and 7 bases from J, the gap between germline ends came to 13 bases. Per germline, CDR1 MNHNY and CDR2 SVGAGI (reference sequence). There are 13 residues in the CDR3. The CDR3 DNA reads as TGTGCCAGCATCGACTCCCTGAGTGAAAAACTGTTTTTT. This sequence encodes CASIDSLSEKLFF.

CDR3 bases: TGTGCCAGCAGCCTTTCCCCGAACACCGGGGAGCTGTTTTTT. It specifies CASSLSPNTGELFF. The rearrangement uses TRBV9 and TRBJ2-2; D remains unclear. V was cut by 4 bases and J by 0 bases, with 7 bases left in between. CDR1 is SGDLS and CDR2 is YYNGEE in the germline V gene. The CDR3 is 14 residues long.

This clone was detected only once. V gene TRBV9 combines with J gene TRBJ2-5; 8 nucleotides match TRBD1. The J segment lost 4 bases and the V segment lost 3 bases, leaving 8 bases of the junction unmatched. This CDR3 contains 15 residues. Germline CDR1 is SGDLS and CDR2 is YYNGEE. CDR3 sequence (DNA): TGTGCCAGCAGCGCCTTCAGGGGGCAGTCAGAGACCCAGTACTTC. Amino acids: CASSAFRGQSETQYF.